These 29 T cell receptor beta chains share one sample of origin, sequenced in a study of blood T cell repertoires in COVID-19. Some clones are missing from TCRdb's copy, which holds only in-frame ones; the method was immunoSEQ multiplex PCR. The sample lists approximately 240,000 clones, around 80% occurring once. Input material: peripheral blood. The receptors were gathered from a woman in her sixties who had recovered from COVID-19.

V and J are TRBV12-3 or TRBV12-4 and TRBJ1-5; TRBD1 aligns across 7 bases. V shed 6 bases and J 6 bases; nucleotides not matched to a gene: 5. This CDR3 contains 13 residues. As DNA, the CDR3 is TGTGCCAGCAGGACAGGGTTACGTCAGCCCCAGCATTTT. Its translation is CASRTGLRQPQHF.

The chain combines TRBV7-2 with TRBJ2-3; 8 bases are a match to TRBD2. Germline V gives CDR1 SGHTA, CDR2 FQGNSA. CDR3 size: 15 residues. Trimming removed 2 bases from V and 5 bases from J; junction bases left unmatched: 6. CDR3 bases: TGTGCCAGCAGCTTACTCGGGGGGGCCGGAGATACGCAGTATTTT. Its protein is CASSLLGGAGDTQYF.

The chain combines TRBV6-5 with TRBJ1-4, with D uncertain. The CDR3 totals 10 residues. Trimming left V 10 bases short and J 14 bases short, with 14 bases between. Germline CDR1 is MNHEY and CDR2 is SVGAGI. CDR3 residues: CATLETWLFF. Written as DNA, the CDR3 is TGTGCCACCCTTGAGACTTGGCTGTTTTTT.

The chain recombines TRBV11-2 with TRBJ1-1, with 8 bases aligning to TRBD1. The V and J ends lost 7 bases and 1 base, in that order; junction bases with no gene match: 5. The germline V gene has CDR1 SGHAT and CDR2 FQNNGV. The CDR3 is made up of 14 amino acids. The CDR3 DNA follows: TGTGCCAGCACCCTAGGACAGGGGAACACTGAAGCTTTCTTT. Translated: CASTLGQGNTEAFF.

As concerns this clone: Within the sample, other DNA sequences also encode this same CDR3. The CDR3 loop reads CASSSTGNYGYTF. The CDR3 DNA reads as TGCGCCAGCAGCTCTACAGGAAACTATGGCTACACCTTC. The V call is TRBV5-1, the J call TRBJ1-2, with a possible D match to TRBD1 (5 bases). The CDR3 is made up of 13 amino acids. Trimming took 3 bases from V and 2 from J, leaving 8 bases between them. Per germline, CDR1 SGHRS and CDR2 YFSETQ.

The chain uses TRBV6-5 and TRBJ1-2; the D is unclear. The germline V gene encodes CDR1 MNHEY and CDR2 SVGAGI. The V and J ends lost 4 bases and 4 bases respectively, with 19 bases between them. The CDR3 sequence is 16 residues long. The CDR3 DNA reads TGTGCCAGCAGTTCCGAACGGGAATGGGCGGGCTATGGCTACACCTTC. Translating it yields CASSSEREWAGYGYTF.

The CDR3 coding sequence is TGTGCCAGCAGCCCAGCCCGACTATACTCTGGAAACACCATATATTTT. Translation: CASSPARLYSGNTIYF. The chain uses TRBV3-1 (or the pseudogene TRBV3-2) and TRBJ1-3; D is unresolved. Trimming took 4 bases from V and 0 from J, leaving 13 bases between them. The CDR3 has 16 residues. Germline V lookup: CDR1 LGHDT, CDR2 YNNKEL (reference sequence).

The V call is TRBV6-5, the J call TRBJ1-2; the D gene is possibly TRBD1 (5 bases). In germline, CDR1 is MNHEY, CDR2 SVGAGI. CDR3 length: 13 residues. The germline V and J ends were trimmed by 6 bases and 2 bases, with 10 bases remaining between them. In DNA, the CDR3 is TGTGCCAGCAGGCAGACAGTAAACTATGGCTACACCTTC. Protein: CASRQTVNYGYTF.

The gene calls are TRBV18 and TRBJ1-1; D is possibly TRBD1 (5 bases). Trimming took off 5 bases at V and 5 bases at J, with 12 bases between the two ends. CDR3 length equals 13 residues. Germline V gene sequence: CDR1 KGHSH, CDR2 LQKENI. The CDR3 here is CASSSDKNTEAFF. CDR3 coding DNA: TGTGCCAGCTCATCGGACAAAAATACTGAAGCTTTCTTT.

The chain joins TRBV5-1 to TRBJ2-1; TRBD2 is a possible D gene (6 bases). Germline V gives CDR1 SGHRS, CDR2 YFSETQ. The CDR3 has 15 residues. The V end lost 4 bases, the J end lost 2 bases, and 13 bases lay between the germline ends. The CDR3 DNA is TGCGCCAGCAGCGTGGAGGGAGCGCCCTACAATGAGCAGTTCTTC. Translation gives CASSVEGAPYNEQFF.

The CDR3 coding sequence is TGTGCCAGCTCACGAAGCCAGGGGGAGCCCTCTGGAAACACCATATATTTT. Encoded protein: CASSRSQGEPSGNTIYF. The chain recombines TRBV18 with TRBJ1-3, with 7 bases identical to TRBD1. J was trimmed by 0 bases and V by 4 bases; bases with no gene match: 9. The CDR3 is made up of 17 amino acids. CDR1 and CDR2 from the germline V gene are KGHSH and LQKENI.

This chain joins TRBV2 and TRBJ1-6; no definite D call. The length of the CDR3 is 15 residues. Germline V gene sequence: CDR1 SNHLY, CDR2 FYNNEI. V was shortened by 8 bases and J by 0 bases, with 11 bases between the two germline ends. The CDR3 is CASAASSSYNSPLHF. The CDR3 nucleotides are TGTGCCAGCGCTGCATCGAGCTCCTATAATTCACCCCTCCACTTT.

The chain has TRBV12-3 or TRBV12-4 and TRBJ1-2; possibly TRBD1 for D (5 bases). The V end was cut by 9 bases, the J end by 7 bases, with 18 bases between. CDR3 length equals 13 residues. The CDR3 nucleotides read TGTGCCAGTAGTCAAGGGGCCACCATTGGCTACACCTTC. Its translation is CASSQGATIGYTF.

The CDR3, as DNA: TGTGCCAGCAGCCCATTCCCAGTCACCGGGGAGCTGTTTTTT. Its protein product is CASSPFPVTGELFF. This chain connects TRBV14 to TRBJ2-2, with D hard to call. Germline values: CDR1 SGHDN, CDR2 FVKESK. CDR3 length equals 14 residues. V lost 4 bases, J lost 4 bases, and 10 bases lay in between.

V usage is TRBV7-2 and J usage is TRBJ1-2, with 7 bases that match TRBD1. After removal of 5 bases from V and 2 bases from J, the junction contained 8 bases not matched to a gene. Germline loops: CDR1 SGHTA, CDR2 FQGNSA. CDR3 length: 15 residues. The CDR3 here is CASSPLLQGNYGYTF. The DNA for the CDR3 is TGTGCCAGCAGCCCGCTCCTACAGGGGAACTATGGCTACACCTTC. Full variable domain (remainder filled in from reference TRBV7-2 and TRBJ1-2): GAGVSQSPSNKVTEKGKDVELRCDPISGHTALYWYRQSLGQGLEFLIYFQGNSAPDKSGLPSDRFSAERTGGSVSTLTIQRTQQEDSAVYLCASSPLLQGNYGYTFGSGTRLTVV.

The rearrangement joins TRBV5-6 to TRBJ2-1; TRBD2 matches at 10 bases. The CDR3 is made up of 15 amino acids. Germline values: CDR1 SGHDT, CDR2 YYEEEE. V was pared by 4 bases and J by 3 bases, with 4 bases of the junction left unmatched. The CDR3 DNA reads as TGTGCCAGCAGCCCCGGACTAGCGGTCTACAATGAGCAGTTCTTC. This sequence encodes CASSPGLAVYNEQFF. Using reference TRBV5-6 and TRBJ2-1 for the parts outside the CDR3, the full variable domain is DAGVTQSPTHLIKTRGQQVTLRCSPKSGHDTVSWYQQALGQGPQFIFQYYEEEERQRGNFPDRFSGHQFPNYSSELNVNALLLGDSALYLCASSPGLAVYNEQFFGPGTRLTVL.

This chain links TRBV6-5 with TRBJ2-2; 7 bases line up with TRBD2. The ends lost 0 bases at V and 7 bases at J; junction bases unmatched: 2. CDR1 is MNHEY, CDR2 SVGAGI, per germline. CDR3 length equals 14 residues. Written as DNA, the CDR3 is TGTGCCAGCAGTTACTCGCGGGGGAACGGGGAGCTGTTTTTT. Protein: CASSYSRGNGELFF.

In its sample, this clone was seen many times. V and J are TRBV19 and TRBJ1-5; D may be TRBD1 (5 bases). Trimming left V 5 bases short and J 7 bases short, with 18 bases between. Per the germline V gene, CDR1 is LNHDA and CDR2 is SQIVND (reference sequence). CDR3 size: 15 residues. The CDR3 sequence is CASSVLTESGQPQHF. The CDR3 bases are TGTGCCAGTAGTGTGCTGACAGAATCTGGACAGCCCCAGCATTTT.

The V and J genes are TRBV29-1 and TRBJ1-1; no firm D call. Germline V gene lookup returns CDR1 SQVTM and CDR2 ANQGSEA. V was shortened by 3 bases and J by 5 bases, with 13 bases between the two germline ends. The CDR3 covers 13 residues. The CDR3 DNA reads as TGCAGCGTTGACGGCCGGGGAGGGACTGAAGCTTTCTTT. It translates to CSVDGRGGTEAFF.

The rearrangement links TRBV9 to TRBJ2-7, with 9 bases aligning to TRBD2. Looked up from germline, CDR1 is SGDLS and CDR2 is YYNGEE. The CDR3 is 15 amino acids. V trimming: 2 bases; J trimming: 4 bases; junction bases outside the gene matches: 7. CDR3 coding DNA: TGTGCCAGCAGCGTGGAAGCGGGGGGTACTTACGAGCAGTACTTC. Its protein product is CASSVEAGGTYEQYF.

V usage is TRBV4-2 and J usage is TRBJ1-2; 7 positions match TRBD1. Per the germline V gene, CDR1 is LGHNA and CDR2 is YNFKEQ. The CDR3 spans 16 residues. Trimming removed 0 bases from V and 2 bases from J; junction bases left unmatched: 6. CDR3 in DNA: TGTGCCAGCAGCCAAGATCAGACAGGGCCAAACTATGGCTACACCTTC. Protein sequence: CASSQDQTGPNYGYTF.

The chain combines TRBV4-1 with TRBJ1-2; TRBD1 matches 8 bases. The CDR3 covers 15 residues. V shed 1 base, J shed 5 bases, and the junction held 6 bases outside the gene matches. CDR1 and CDR2 from the germline V gene are MGHRA and YSYEKL. The CDR3 DNA follows: TGCGCCAGCAGCCAAGTCTGGGGACAGGAGTATGGCTACACCTTC. Protein product: CASSQVWGQEYGYTF.

The J gene is TRBJ2-2, the V gene TRBV5-1; 14 bases line up with TRBD2. V shed 3 bases and J 6 bases; nucleotides not matched to a gene: 7. The CDR3 spans 17 residues. CDR1 is SGHRS, CDR2 YFSETQ, per germline. The CDR3 DNA is TGCGCCAGCAGCTCGACTAGCGGGGGGGCCTGGCCCGGGGAGCTGTTTTTT. Translation gives CASSSTSGGAWPGELFF.

The V gene is TRBV15, the J gene TRBJ1-5; D may be TRBD1 (6 bases). The germline gives CDR1 LNHNV, CDR2 YYDKDF (reference sequence). The CDR3 totals 19 residues. V was clipped by 1 base and J by 0 bases, with 19 bases between them. Written as DNA, the CDR3 is TGTGCCACCAGCAGAGTATTTACAGGGAGGGGGGATAGCAATCAGCCCCAGCATTTT. This sequence encodes CATSRVFTGRGDSNQPQHF.

In regard to this clone: The sample carries other DNA sequences with the same CDR3. The V gene is TRBV5-1, the J gene TRBJ1-2, with D maybe TRBD1 (6 bases). The ends were cut back, 0 bases at V and 4 bases at J, with 7 bases in the middle. This CDR3 comprises 13 residues. Germline-derived CDR1 and CDR2 are SGHRS and YFSETQ. CDR3 sequence reads: CASSLEGGYGYTF. CDR3 DNA sequence: TGCGCCAGCAGCTTGGAAGGGGGCTATGGCTACACCTTC.

The chain employs TRBV4-2 and TRBJ2-2; 11 nucleotides align to TRBD2. This CDR3 has 15 residues. Germline V gene sequence: CDR1 LGHNA, CDR2 YNFKEQ. V lost 1 base to trimming and J lost 8 bases; unmatched junction nucleotides: 3. The CDR3 sequence is CASSQVLAGAGELFF. For the CDR3, the DNA is TGTGCCAGCAGCCAAGTACTAGCGGGGGCAGGGGAGCTGTTTTTT.

The chain is built from TRBV10-3 and TRBJ2-3, with D maybe TRBD2 (6 bases). V lost 9 bases and J lost 4, with 11 bases in between. The length of the CDR3 is 12 residues. Germline loops: CDR1 ENHRY, CDR2 SYGVKD. For the CDR3, the DNA is TGTGCCATTGCGGGGAGCTCAGATACGCAGTATTTT. Amino acids: CAIAGSSDTQYF.

The CDR3 coding sequence is TGTGCCAGCAGCGTAGCTTCGCGGGACACTGAAGCTTTCTTT. Translated: CASSVASRDTEAFF. The rearrangement uses TRBV9 and TRBJ1-1, with no clear D. Between the trimmed V and J ends, which lost 0 bases and 3 bases, there was a span of 9 bases. CDR1 and CDR2 from the germline V gene are SGDLS and YYNGEE. The CDR3 loop spans 14 amino acids.

The J gene is TRBJ1-5, the V gene TRBV15; no clear D gene. Trimming pared 9 bases from V and 2 bases from J, leaving 11 bases between. The CDR3 has 13 amino acids. Per germline, CDR1 LNHNV and CDR2 YYDKDF (reference sequence). This CDR3 reads CATAPAGNQPQHF. The CDR3 DNA sequence: TGTGCCACGGCCCCGGCGGGCAATCAGCCCCAGCATTTT.